The 27 T cell receptor beta chains below were found in one sample sequenced in a study of CD8 T cells in ankylosing spondylitis. TCRdb re-derived calls from the 5' RACE reads in MiXCR, one entry per CDR3 protein. The sample shows some 350,000 distinct CDR3 sequences, approximately 15% of them seen only once. Sequencing was carried out using blood, either unsorted or a sorted T cell fraction (not recorded which). The receptors shown here come from a male donor with ankylosing spondylitis or in good health (not recorded which).

This clonotype was observed many times. The V call is TRBV5-1, the J call TRBJ1-1; a weak D match, TRBD1 (5 bases). Trimming stripped 5 bases from V and 0 bases from J, with 11 bases between. The CDR3 runs 14 residues. CDR1 and CDR2 from the germline V gene are SGHRS and YFSETQ. The CDR3 nucleotides are TGCGCCAGCAGAACAGGACTAATGAACACTGAAGCTTTCTTT. This codes for CASRTGLMNTEAFF.

This clonotype turned up a few times. The chain joins TRBV7-2 to TRBJ1-2; D remains unclear. Trimming cost V 0 bases and J 4 bases, with 6 bases left between them. CDR1 and CDR2 from the germline V gene are SGHTA and FQGNSA. The CDR3 runs 13 residues. The CDR3 loop reads CASSLATSYGYTF. The CDR3 nucleotides read TGTGCCAGCAGCTTAGCGACCAGCTATGGCTACACCTTC.

DNA for the CDR3: TGCGCCAGCAGCTTGGACAGGGTGAACACCGGGGAGCTGTTTTTT. This gives the protein CASSLDRVNTGELFF. V usage is TRBV5-1 and J usage is TRBJ2-2; maybe TRBD1 (6 bases). V was pared by 0 bases and J by 1 base, with 7 bases between. Germline loops: CDR1 SGHRS, CDR2 YFSETQ. The CDR3 length is 15 residues.

This clonotype came up many times. The chain combines TRBV20-1 with TRBJ2-1; 11 bases line up with TRBD2. CDR3 length: 16 residues. Losses at the gene ends were 5 bases for V and 7 bases for J; bases not matched to a gene: 13. The germline CDR1 and CDR2 sequences are DFQATT and SNEGSKA (reference sequence). CDR3 in amino acids: CSAHLIAGGRGNEQFF. CDR3 sequence (DNA): TGCAGTGCTCACCTAATAGCGGGAGGGCGGGGGAATGAGCAGTTCTTC.

V gene TRBV19 combines with J gene TRBJ2-6, with a possible D match to TRBD1 (6 bases). V was pared by 9 bases and J by 0 bases, with 12 bases between. This CDR3 is 15 amino acids long. Germline CDR1 reads LNHDA; CDR2 reads SQIVND (reference sequence). CDR3 in amino acids: CASRDIISGANVLTF. In nucleotides, the CDR3 is TGTGCCAGCCGGGACATAATCTCTGGGGCCAACGTCCTGACTTTC.

This clonotype occurred many times. This sequence joins TRBV29-1 and TRBJ2-2; the match to TRBD1 covers 8 bases. Germline trimming cut 4 bases from V and 0 bases from J; bases unmatched to any gene: 7. The CDR3 is 16 residues long. Germline CDR1 SQVTM, CDR2 ANQGSEA. Here the CDR3 reads CSVVGQGKSNTGELFF. The CDR3 DNA sequence: TGCAGCGTTGTAGGACAGGGTAAATCGAACACCGGGGAGCTGTTTTTT.

The genes are TRBV30 and TRBJ1-4; no firm D call. The V and J ends lost 5 bases and 2 bases respectively, with 9 bases between them. The CDR3 runs 13 residues. The germline CDR1 and CDR2 sequences are GTSNPN and SVGIG (reference sequence). This CDR3 is CAWQRNTNEKLFF. CDR3 coding DNA: TGTGCCTGGCAGAGGAACACTAATGAAAAACTGTTTTTT.

The chain has TRBV5-1 and TRBJ1-4; tentative D call: TRBD1 (6 bases). From germline, CDR1 is SGHRS and CDR2 YFSETQ. CDR3 size: 16 residues. Trimming removed 3 bases from V and 2 bases from J, with 14 bases in between. The chain's CDR3 is CASSSRGASTNEKLFF. In DNA, the CDR3 is TGCGCCAGCAGCTCCAGGGGCGCCTCTACTAATGAAAAACTGTTTTTT. The variable domain in full, completed from reference TRBV5-1 and TRBJ1-4, reads KAGVTQTPRYLIKTRGQQVTLSCSPISGHRSVSWYQQTPGQGLQFLFEYFSETQRNKGNFPGRFSGRQFSNSRSEMNVSTLELGDSALYLCASSSRGASTNEKLFFGSGTQLSVL.

The genes are TRBV12-3 or TRBV12-4 and TRBJ2-7; weak D call: TRBD2 (6 bases). Trimming pared 1 base from V and 0 bases from J, leaving 19 bases between. This CDR3 has 18 residues. CDR3 loop: CASSLGGGALLLSYEQYF. The CDR3 DNA follows: TGTGCCAGCAGTTTAGGTGGCGGGGCCCTTCTACTCTCCTACGAGCAGTACTTC.

This chain links TRBV5-1 with TRBJ1-1, with D unresolved. The V end lost 2 bases, the J end lost 7 bases, and 12 bases lay between the germline ends. From germline, CDR1 is SGHRS and CDR2 YFSETQ. The CDR3 runs to 13 residues. The CDR3 coding sequence is TGCGCCAGCAGCTTCGATGCTGGCTTTGAAGCTTTCTTT. It specifies CASSFDAGFEAFF.

The V call is TRBV27, the J call TRBJ1-4; D is undetermined. V was trimmed by 3 bases and J by 4 bases, leaving 9 bases between them. Per the germline V gene, CDR1 is MNHEY and CDR2 is SMNVEV (reference sequence). The CDR3 sequence is 14 residues long. In nucleotides, the CDR3 is TGTGCCAGCAGTTTCGGGCGGTTTAATGAAAAACTGTTTTTT. The encoded protein is CASSFGRFNEKLFF. The variable domain in full, completed from reference TRBV27 and TRBJ1-4, reads EAQVTQNPRYLITVTGKKLTVTCSQNMNHEYMSWYRQDPGLGLRQIYYSMNVEVTDKGDVPEGYKVSRKEKRNFPLILESPSPNQTSLYFCASSFGRFNEKLFFGSGTQLSVL.

V and J are TRBV5-1 and TRBJ2-3, with 8 bases lining up with TRBD1. This CDR3 spans 18 amino acids. Germline values: CDR1 SGHRS, CDR2 YFSETQ. The ends lost 3 bases at V and 2 bases at J; junction bases unmatched: 14. In nucleotides, the CDR3 is TGCGCCAGCAGCTCGTGGACAGGGAGCGGACGCGACACAGATACGCAGTATTTT. This codes for CASSSWTGSGRDTDTQYF.

This clonotype was detected a few times. This rearrangement joins TRBV2 to TRBJ1-1, with 7 bases identical to TRBD1. CDR1 is SNHLY, CDR2 FYNNEI, per germline. J lost 3 bases, V lost 1 base, and 5 bases had no gene match. The CDR3 runs to 15 residues. DNA of the CDR3: TGTGCCAGCAGTGAAGTTGAGACAGGGTACACTGAAGCTTTCTTT. This gives the protein CASSEVETGYTEAFF.

The V call is TRBV9, the J call TRBJ2-1; maybe TRBD2 (5 bases). The germline V and J ends were trimmed by 2 bases and 1 base, with 13 bases remaining between them. The CDR3 has 16 amino acids. CDR1 is SGDLS, CDR2 YYNGEE, per germline. This CDR3 is CASSVGHGVSYNEQFF. CDR3 DNA: TGTGCCAGCAGCGTCGGTCACGGGGTATCCTACAATGAGCAGTTCTTC.

This clonotype was seen a handful of times. V gene TRBV6-6 combines with J gene TRBJ1-5; unclear D gene. This CDR3 comprises 13 residues. In germline, CDR1 is MNHNY, CDR2 SVGAGI (reference sequence). V gave up 8 bases and J gave up 6 bases, with 14 bases separating them. As DNA, the CDR3 is TGTGCCAGCGGCATCGAGGGAAGTCAGCCCCAGCATTTT. It encodes CASGIEGSQPQHF.

This clonotype was seen ten or more times. This CDR3 reads CASSPEGAQNQPQHF. DNA for the CDR3: TGCGCCAGCAGCCCGGAGGGGGCCCAAAATCAGCCCCAGCATTTT. V and J are TRBV5-1 and TRBJ1-5, with 7 bases matching TRBD1. The CDR3 sequence is 15 residues long. V shed 4 bases, J shed 4 bases, and the junction held 8 bases outside the gene matches. CDR1 is SGHRS and CDR2 is YFSETQ in the germline V gene.

The J gene is TRBJ2-4, the V gene TRBV20-1; D is perhaps TRBD1 or TRBD2 (5 bases each). V lost 6 bases, J lost 5 bases, and 20 bases lay in between. Germline V gene data show CDR1 as DFQATT and CDR2 as SNEGSKA (reference sequence). The CDR3 is 15 amino acids. The CDR3 sequence is CSAGDPAKSENIQYF. In DNA, the CDR3 is TGCAGTGCAGGGGACCCTGCAAAATCCGAAAACATTCAGTACTTC.

This clonotype has more than one count but fewer than ten. The chain combines TRBV12-3 or TRBV12-4 with TRBJ1-1, with D possibly being TRBD1 (5 bases). The CDR3 loop spans 15 amino acids. V dropped 5 bases and J dropped 4 bases, with 17 bases sitting between them. This CDR3 is CASSPSGPGGTEAFF. CDR3 bases: TGTGCCAGCAGTCCATCGGGACCAGGAGGCACTGAAGCTTTCTTT.

This chain connects TRBV7-9 to TRBJ2-5; 12 bases match TRBD2. The CDR3 consists of 16 residues. V was clipped by 3 bases and J by 4 bases; unmatched bases: 6. From germline, CDR1 is SEHNR and CDR2 FQNEAQ (reference sequence). The CDR3 here is CASSLTSGRGGETQYF. The CDR3 nucleotides read TGTGCCAGCAGCTTGACTAGCGGGAGAGGAGGAGAGACCCAGTACTTC.

CDR3 protein: CASSLEQVPGNTIYF. As DNA, the CDR3 is TGTGCCAGCAGCTTAGAACAGGTCCCTGGAAACACCATATATTTT. This chain uses TRBV7-9 with TRBJ1-3, with D maybe TRBD1 (5 bases). V was cut by 1 base and J by 2 bases, with 9 bases left in between. CDR3 size: 15 residues. Germline V gene data show CDR1 as SEHNR and CDR2 as FQNEAQ (reference sequence). Full variable domain (remainder filled in from reference TRBV7-9 and TRBJ1-3): DTGVSQNPRHKITKRGQNVTFRCDPISEHNRLYWYRQTLGQGPEFLTYFQNEAQLEKSRLLSDRFSAERPKGSFSTLEIQRTEQGDSAMYLCASSLEQVPGNTIYFGEGSWLTVV.

This clonotype was recorded a few times. The chain is built from TRBV5-1 and TRBJ2-1; D possibly corresponds to TRBD2 (6 bases). The V gene's germline CDR1 is SGHRS and CDR2 YFSETQ. Between the trimmed V and J ends, which lost 2 bases and 7 bases, there was a span of 16 bases. The CDR3 is 15 residues long. CDR3 DNA sequence: TGCGCCAGCAGCTTTCAGGGCGGGGAGAGGAATGAGCAGTTCTTC. It is translated as CASSFQGGERNEQFF.

V usage is TRBV9 and J usage is TRBJ2-5; D tentatively reads TRBD1 or TRBD2 (6 bases each). The CDR3 covers 17 residues. V shed 2 bases and J shed 4 bases, with 21 bases lying between them. Per germline, CDR1 SGDLS and CDR2 YYNGEE. The CDR3 protein is CASSVRGRALEGETQYF. The CDR3 DNA reads TGTGCCAGCAGCGTCCGGGGGCGGGCATTAGAGGGAGAGACCCAGTACTTC.

The sample holds many counts of this clonotype. V usage is TRBV7-6 and J usage is TRBJ2-3; the D is unclear. Germline V gives CDR1 SGHVS, CDR2 FNYEAQ. Trimming removed 1 base from V and 2 bases from J, with 7 bases in between. The CDR3 has 14 residues. Here the CDR3 DNA reads TGTGCCAGCAGCTTAGGGCCTCTCACAGATACGCAGTATTTT. It is translated as CASSLGPLTDTQYF.

Concerning this clonotype: Sequence at one end of the junction differs from germline and may be a read error. The rearrangement links TRBV20-1 to TRBJ2-3; TRBD2 agrees at 13 bases. The CDR3 runs 20 residues. Germline values: CDR1 DFQATT, CDR2 SNEGSKA (reference sequence). The CDR3 DNA is TGCTGTGCTAGAGGGGTTCCGAGACTAGCGGGGGGCCGCGACACAGATACGCAGTATTTT. It specifies CCARGVPRLAGGRDTDTQYF.

This clonotype was seen many times. The rearrangement uses TRBV5-1 and TRBJ2-3, with 9 bases identical to TRBD2. The germline CDR1 and CDR2 sequences are SGHRS and YFSETQ. J gave up 1 base and V 0 bases, and 3 bases lay outside the gene matches. CDR3 length: 16 amino acids. The CDR3 sequence is CASSLEIAGGTDTQYF. CDR3 DNA: TGCGCCAGCAGCTTGGAAATAGCGGGAGGCACAGATACGCAGTATTTT.

In this sample, this clonotype turned up a few times. V is TRBV5-4 and J is TRBJ1-2; maybe TRBD1 (6 bases). The CDR3 has 14 residues. CDR1 and CDR2 (germline): SGHNT, YYREEE (reference sequence). V lost 2 bases to trimming and J lost 6 bases, with 14 bases between them. The CDR3 region is CASSFGGGSNGYTF. For the CDR3, the DNA is TGTGCCAGCAGCTTCGGTGGGGGCTCGAATGGCTACACCTTC. Supplemented by reference TRBV5-4 and TRBJ1-2, the full variable domain reads ETGVTQSPTHLIKTRGQQVTLRCSSQSGHNTVSWYQQALGQGPQFIFQYYREEENGRGNFPPRFSGLQFPNYSSELNVNALELDDSALYLCASSFGGGSNGYTFGSGTRLTVV.

The V call is TRBV20-1, the J call TRBJ2-1; 10 bases line up with TRBD2. This CDR3 spans 15 amino acids. J was trimmed by 4 bases and V by 5 bases; bases with no gene match: 8. Per germline, CDR1 DFQATT and CDR2 SNEGSKA (reference sequence). In DNA form, the CDR3 reads TGCAGTGCTGCTCGACTAGCGGGTGGGTACAATGAGCAGTTCTTC. It codes for CSAARLAGGYNEQFF.